This T cell receptor (beta chain) emerged from a study of CD8 T cells in ankylosing spondylitis. Study outcomes and limitations: Previous work reported some of these motif variants in the synovial fluid and blood of reactive arthritis. Made up of 7 to 9 highly homologous variants, a TCR beta motif appeared characteristic of ankylosing spondylitis blood.

As to this clonotype: Its target is unknown.

There are 14 residues in the CDR3. Germline V gene sequence: CDR1 DFQATT, CDR2 SNEGSKA (reference sequence). Between the trimmed V and J ends, which lost 5 bases and 0 bases, there was a span of 12 bases. TCRdb re-derived calls from the 5' RACE reads in MiXCR, one entry per CDR3 protein. The data hold hundreds of thousands of distinct CDR3 sequences, with 10% to 15% observed a single time. The chain is built from TRBV20-1 and TRBJ2-3; D might be TRBD1 (5 bases). The receptor's source is a male donor with ankylosing spondylitis. The sample comprised blood, either unsorted or a sorted T cell fraction (not recorded which). CDR3 sequence reads: CSALGQASTDTQYF. As DNA, the CDR3 is TGCAGTGCTCTAGGACAAGCTAGCACAGATACGCAGTATTTT.